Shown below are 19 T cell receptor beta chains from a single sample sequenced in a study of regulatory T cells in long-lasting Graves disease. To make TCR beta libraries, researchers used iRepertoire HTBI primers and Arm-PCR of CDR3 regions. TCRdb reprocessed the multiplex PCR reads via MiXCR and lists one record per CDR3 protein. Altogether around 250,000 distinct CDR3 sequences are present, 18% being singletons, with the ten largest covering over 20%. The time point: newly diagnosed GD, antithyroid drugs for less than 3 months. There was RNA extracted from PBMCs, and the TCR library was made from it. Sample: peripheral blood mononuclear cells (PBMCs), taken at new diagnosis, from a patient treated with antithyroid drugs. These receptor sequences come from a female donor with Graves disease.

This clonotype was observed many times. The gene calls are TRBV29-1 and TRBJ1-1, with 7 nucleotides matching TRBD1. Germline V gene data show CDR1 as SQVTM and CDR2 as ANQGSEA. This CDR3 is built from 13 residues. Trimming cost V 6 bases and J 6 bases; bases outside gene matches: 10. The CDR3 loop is CSVWRDSNAEAFF. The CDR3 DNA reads TGCAGCGTCTGGCGGGACAGCAACGCTGAAGCTTTCTTT.

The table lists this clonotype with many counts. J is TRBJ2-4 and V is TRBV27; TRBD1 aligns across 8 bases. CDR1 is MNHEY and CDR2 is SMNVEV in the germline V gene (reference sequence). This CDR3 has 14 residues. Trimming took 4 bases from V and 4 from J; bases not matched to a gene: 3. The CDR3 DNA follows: TGTGCCAGCAGTTCTGGGACAGGAAAAAACATTCAGTACTTC. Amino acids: CASSSGTGKNIQYF.

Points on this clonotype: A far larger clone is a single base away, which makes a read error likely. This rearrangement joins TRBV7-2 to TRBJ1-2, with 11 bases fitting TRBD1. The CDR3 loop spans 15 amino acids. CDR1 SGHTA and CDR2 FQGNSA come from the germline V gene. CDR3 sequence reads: CASSLMDRGRGGYIF. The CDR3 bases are TGTGCCAGCAGCCTGATGGACAGGGGGCGCGGGGGCTACATCTTC.

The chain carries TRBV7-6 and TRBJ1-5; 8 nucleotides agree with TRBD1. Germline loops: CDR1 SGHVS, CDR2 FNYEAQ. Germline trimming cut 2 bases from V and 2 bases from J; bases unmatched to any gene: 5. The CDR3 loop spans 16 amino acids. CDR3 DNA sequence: TGTGCCAGCAGCTTAAACCCAGGGGGCGGCAATCAGCCCCAGCATTTT. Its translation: CASSLNPGGGNQPQHF.

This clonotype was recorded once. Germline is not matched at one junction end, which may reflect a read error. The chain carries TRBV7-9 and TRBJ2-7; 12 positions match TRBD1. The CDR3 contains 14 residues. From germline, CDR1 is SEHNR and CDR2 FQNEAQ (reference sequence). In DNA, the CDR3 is TGTGCCAGCAGCTTCGGGACAGGGGGCTACGAGCAGCACTTC. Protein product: CASSFGTGGYEQHF.

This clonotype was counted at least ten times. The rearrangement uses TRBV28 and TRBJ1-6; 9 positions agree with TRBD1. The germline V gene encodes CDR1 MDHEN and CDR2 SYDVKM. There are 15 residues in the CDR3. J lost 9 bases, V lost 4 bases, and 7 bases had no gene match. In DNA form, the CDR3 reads TGTGCCAGCAGTTCAGAGACAGGGGGGTTTTCACCCCTCCACTTT. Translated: CASSSETGGFSPLHF.

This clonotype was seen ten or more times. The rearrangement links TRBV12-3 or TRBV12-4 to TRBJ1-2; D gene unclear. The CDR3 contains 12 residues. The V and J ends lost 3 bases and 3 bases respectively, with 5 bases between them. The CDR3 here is CASSLTYYGYTF. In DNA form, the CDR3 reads TGTGCCAGCAGTTTGACATACTATGGCTACACCTTC.

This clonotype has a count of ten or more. The CDR3 nucleotides read TGTGCCAGCAGGACGATGCGGGAGAGGGGCACAGATACGCAGTATTTT. Translation gives CASRTMRERGTDTQYF. The rearrangement uses TRBV28 and TRBJ2-3; 7 bases map to TRBD2. Germline V gene data show CDR1 as MDHEN and CDR2 as SYDVKM. The CDR3 totals 16 residues. With V trimmed by 6 bases and J by 1 base, 10 bases remained unmatched.

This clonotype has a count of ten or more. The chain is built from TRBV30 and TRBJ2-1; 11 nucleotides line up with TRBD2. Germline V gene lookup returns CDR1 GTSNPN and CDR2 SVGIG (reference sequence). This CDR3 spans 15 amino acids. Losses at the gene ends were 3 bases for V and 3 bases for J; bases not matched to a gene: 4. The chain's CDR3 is CAWRIAGGLYNEQFF. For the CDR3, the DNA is TGTGCCTGGAGGATAGCGGGAGGGCTCTACAATGAGCAGTTCTTC.

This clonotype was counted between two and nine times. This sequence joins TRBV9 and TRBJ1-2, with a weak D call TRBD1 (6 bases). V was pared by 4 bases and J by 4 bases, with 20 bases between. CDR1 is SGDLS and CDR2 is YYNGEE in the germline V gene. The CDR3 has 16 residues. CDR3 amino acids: CASSRPSIRGSYGYTF. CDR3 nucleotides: TGTGCCAGCAGCCGCCCCTCCATCAGGGGCAGCTATGGCTACACCTTC.

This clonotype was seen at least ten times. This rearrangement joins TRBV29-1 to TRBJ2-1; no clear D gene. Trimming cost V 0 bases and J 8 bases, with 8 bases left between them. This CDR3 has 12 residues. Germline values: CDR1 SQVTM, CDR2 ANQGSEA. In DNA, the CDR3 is TGCAGCGTTGAAGACAGTTTCGATGAGCAGTTCTTC. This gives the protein CSVEDSFDEQFF.

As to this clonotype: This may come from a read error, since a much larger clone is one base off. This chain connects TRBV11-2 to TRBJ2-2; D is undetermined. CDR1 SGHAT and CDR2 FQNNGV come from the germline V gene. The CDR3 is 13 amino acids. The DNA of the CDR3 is TGTGTCAGCGTCGGCGGGAACACCGGGGAGCTGTTTTTT. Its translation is CVSVGGNTGELFF. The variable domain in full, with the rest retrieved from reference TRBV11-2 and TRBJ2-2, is EAGVAQSPRYKIIEKRQSVAFWCNPISGHATLYWYQQILGQGPKLLIQFQNNGVVDDSQLPKDRFSAERLKGVDSTLKIQPAKLEDSAVYLCVSVGGNTGELFFGEGSRLTVL.

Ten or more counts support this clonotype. CDR3 DNA: TGCGCCAGCAGCCAAGATGTGACAGGATTCAGGGATACGCAGTATTTT. Translation: CASSQDVTGFRDTQYF. The rearrangement uses TRBV4-1 and TRBJ2-3; a weak D match, TRBD1 (6 bases). V shed 0 bases and J shed 6 bases, with 16 bases lying between them. Germline-derived CDR1 and CDR2 are MGHRA and YSYEKL. The length of the CDR3 is 16 residues.

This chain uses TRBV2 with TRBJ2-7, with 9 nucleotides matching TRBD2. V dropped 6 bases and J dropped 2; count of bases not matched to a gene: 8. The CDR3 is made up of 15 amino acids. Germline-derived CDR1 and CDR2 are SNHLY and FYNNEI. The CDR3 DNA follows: TGTGCCAGCAGGTACGGGACTAGCAGTCCCTACGAGCAGTACTTC. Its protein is CASRYGTSSPYEQYF.

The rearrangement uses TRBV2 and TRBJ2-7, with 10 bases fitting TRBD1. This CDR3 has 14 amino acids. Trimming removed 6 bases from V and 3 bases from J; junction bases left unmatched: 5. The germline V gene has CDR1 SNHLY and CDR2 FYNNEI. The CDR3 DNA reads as TGTGCCAGCAGCGCCTGGACAGGGGGCTACGAGCAGTACTTC. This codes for CASSAWTGGYEQYF.

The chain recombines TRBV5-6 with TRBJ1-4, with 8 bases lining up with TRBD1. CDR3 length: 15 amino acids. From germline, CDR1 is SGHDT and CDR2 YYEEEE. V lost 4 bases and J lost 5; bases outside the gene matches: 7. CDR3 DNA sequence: TGTGCCAGCAGCCGGGGGGGGACAGGCAATGAAAAACTGTTTTTT. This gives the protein CASSRGGTGNEKLFF. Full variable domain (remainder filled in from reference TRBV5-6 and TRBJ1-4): DAGVTQSPTHLIKTRGQQVTLRCSPKSGHDTVSWYQQALGQGPQFIFQYYEEEERQRGNFPDRFSGHQFPNYSSELNVNALLLGDSALYLCASSRGGTGNEKLFFGSGTQLSVL.

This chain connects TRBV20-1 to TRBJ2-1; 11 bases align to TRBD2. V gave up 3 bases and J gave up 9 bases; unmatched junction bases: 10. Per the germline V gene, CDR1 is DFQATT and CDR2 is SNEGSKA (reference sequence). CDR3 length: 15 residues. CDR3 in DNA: TGCAGTGCTAGCTCCACTAGCGGGAGTTTCGGTGAGCAGTTCTTC. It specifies CSASSTSGSFGEQFF.

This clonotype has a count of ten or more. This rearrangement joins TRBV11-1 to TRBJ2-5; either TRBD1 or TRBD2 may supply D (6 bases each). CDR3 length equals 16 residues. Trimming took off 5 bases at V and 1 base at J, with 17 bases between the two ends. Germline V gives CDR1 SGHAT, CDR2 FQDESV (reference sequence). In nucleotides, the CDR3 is TGTGCCAGCAGCGGAGGGGACACACGAATCCAAGAGACCCAGTACTTC. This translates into CASSGGDTRIQETQYF.

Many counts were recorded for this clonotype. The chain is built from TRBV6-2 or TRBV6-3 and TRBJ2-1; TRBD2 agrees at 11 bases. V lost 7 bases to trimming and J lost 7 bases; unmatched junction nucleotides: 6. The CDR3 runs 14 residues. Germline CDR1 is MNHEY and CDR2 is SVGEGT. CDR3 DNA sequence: TGTGCCAGCAACCTTAGCGGGAGGGGAAATGAGCAGTTCTTC. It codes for CASNLSGRGNEQFF.